This T cell receptor beta chain is drawn from a study of identical twins. Study outcomes and limitations: Findings came from cross-sectional statistics, without long-term follow-up of donors.

In TCRdb, the 5' RACE reads were re-called with MiXCR into one record per CDR3 protein. The repertoire has 200,000 to 300,000 distinct CDR3 sequences, roughly a tenth of them found once; the top ten carry over 8%. About this clonotype: The antigen remains unidentified.

Material: memory T cells sorted from blood. The clonotype comes from a man aged 50 to 59 in good health.

CDR3 in DNA: TGTGCCAGCAGTCGAAACACCTACGAGCAGTACTTC. It specifies CASSRNTYEQYF. This chain links TRBV6-2 or TRBV6-3 with TRBJ2-7; D gene unclear. Germline CDR1 is MNHEY and CDR2 is SVGEGT. The V and J ends lost 5 bases and 2 bases respectively, with 7 bases between them. The CDR3 length is 12 residues.